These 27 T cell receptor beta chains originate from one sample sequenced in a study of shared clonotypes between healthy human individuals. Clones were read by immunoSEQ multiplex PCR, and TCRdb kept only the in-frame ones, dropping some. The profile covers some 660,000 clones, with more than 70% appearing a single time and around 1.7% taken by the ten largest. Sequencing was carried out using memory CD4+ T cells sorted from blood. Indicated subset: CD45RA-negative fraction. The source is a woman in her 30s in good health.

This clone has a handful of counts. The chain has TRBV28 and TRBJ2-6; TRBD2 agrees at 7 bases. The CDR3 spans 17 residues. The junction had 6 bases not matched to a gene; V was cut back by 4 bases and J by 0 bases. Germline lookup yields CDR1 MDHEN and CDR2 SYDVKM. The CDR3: CASSSSGGGSGANVLTF. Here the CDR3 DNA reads TGTGCCAGCAGTTCCAGCGGCGGGGGCTCTGGGGCCAACGTCCTGACTTTC.

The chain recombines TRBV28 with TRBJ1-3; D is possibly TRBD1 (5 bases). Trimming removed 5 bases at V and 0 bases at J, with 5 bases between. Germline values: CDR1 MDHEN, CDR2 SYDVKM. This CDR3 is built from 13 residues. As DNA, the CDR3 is TGTGCCAGCAGTGGACACTCTGGAAACACCATATATTTT. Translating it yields CASSGHSGNTIYF. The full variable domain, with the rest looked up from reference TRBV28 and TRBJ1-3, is DVKVTQSSRYLVKRTGEKVFLECVQDMDHENMFWYRQDPGLGLRLIYFSYDVKMKEKGDIPEGYSVSREKKERFSLILESASTNQTSMYLCASSGHSGNTIYFGEGSWLTVV.

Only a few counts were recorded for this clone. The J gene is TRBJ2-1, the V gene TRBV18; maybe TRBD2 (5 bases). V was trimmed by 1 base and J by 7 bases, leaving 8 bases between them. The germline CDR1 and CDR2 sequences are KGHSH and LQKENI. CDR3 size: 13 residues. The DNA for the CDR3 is TGTGCCAGCTCACCACTGGAGCGGAATGAGCAGTTCTTC. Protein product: CASSPLERNEQFF.

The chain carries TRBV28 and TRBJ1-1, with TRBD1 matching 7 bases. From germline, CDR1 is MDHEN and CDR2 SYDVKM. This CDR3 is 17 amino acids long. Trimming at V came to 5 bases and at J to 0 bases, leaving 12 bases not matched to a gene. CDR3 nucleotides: TGTGCCAGCAGTCCACAAAGAACGACAGGGATGAACACTGAAGCTTTCTTT. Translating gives CASSPQRTTGMNTEAFF.

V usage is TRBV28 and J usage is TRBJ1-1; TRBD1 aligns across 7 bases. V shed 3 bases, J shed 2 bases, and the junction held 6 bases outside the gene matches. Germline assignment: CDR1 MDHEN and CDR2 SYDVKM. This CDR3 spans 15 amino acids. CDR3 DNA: TGTGCCAGCAGTTTGACCGGGACAGACAACACTGAAGCTTTCTTT. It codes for CASSLTGTDNTEAFF.

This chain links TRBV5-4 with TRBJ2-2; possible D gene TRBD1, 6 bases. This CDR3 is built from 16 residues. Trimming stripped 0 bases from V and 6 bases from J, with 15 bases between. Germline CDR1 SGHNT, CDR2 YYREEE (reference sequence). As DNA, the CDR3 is TGTGCCAGCAGCTTGGGGTACAGGGTAAGCGCCGGGGAGCTGTTTTTT. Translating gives CASSLGYRVSAGELFF.

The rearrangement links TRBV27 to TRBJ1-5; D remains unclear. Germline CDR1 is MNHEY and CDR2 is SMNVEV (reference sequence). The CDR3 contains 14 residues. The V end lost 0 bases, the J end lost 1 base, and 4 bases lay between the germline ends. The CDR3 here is CASSLSWSNQPQHF. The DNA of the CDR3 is TGTGCCAGCAGTTTATCTTGGAGCAATCAGCCCCAGCATTTT.

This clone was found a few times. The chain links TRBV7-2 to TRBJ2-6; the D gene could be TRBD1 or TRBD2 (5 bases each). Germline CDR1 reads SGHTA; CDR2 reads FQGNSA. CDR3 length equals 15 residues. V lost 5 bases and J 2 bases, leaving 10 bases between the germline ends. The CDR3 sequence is CASSDGAPGANVLTF. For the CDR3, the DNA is TGTGCCAGCAGCGACGGGGCACCTGGGGCCAACGTCCTGACTTTC.

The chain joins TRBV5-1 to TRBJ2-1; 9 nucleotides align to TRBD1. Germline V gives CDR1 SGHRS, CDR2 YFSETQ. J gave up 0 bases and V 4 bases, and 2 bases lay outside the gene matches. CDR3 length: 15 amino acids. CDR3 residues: CASSEDRGSYNEQFF. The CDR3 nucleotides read TGCGCCAGCAGCGAGGACAGGGGCTCCTACAATGAGCAGTTCTTC.

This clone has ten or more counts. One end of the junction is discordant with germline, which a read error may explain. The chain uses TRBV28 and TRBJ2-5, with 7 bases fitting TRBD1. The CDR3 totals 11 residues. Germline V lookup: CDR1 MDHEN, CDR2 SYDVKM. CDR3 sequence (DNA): TGTGCCAGCAGATATCAGGGGGTTGGGCACTTC. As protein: CASRYQGVGHF.

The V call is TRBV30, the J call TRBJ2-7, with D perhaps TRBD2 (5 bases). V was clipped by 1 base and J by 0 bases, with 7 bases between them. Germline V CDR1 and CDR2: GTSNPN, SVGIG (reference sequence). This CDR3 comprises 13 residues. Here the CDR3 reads CAWSGGGSYEQYF. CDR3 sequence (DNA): TGTGCCTGGAGTGGAGGAGGCTCCTACGAGCAGTACTTC.

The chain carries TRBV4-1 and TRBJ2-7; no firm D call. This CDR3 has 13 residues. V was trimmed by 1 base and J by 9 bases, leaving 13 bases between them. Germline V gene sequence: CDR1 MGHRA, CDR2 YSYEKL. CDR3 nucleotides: TGCGCCAGCAGCCAAGGGACGGGCCGAGCGCAGTACTTC. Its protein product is CASSQGTGRAQYF.

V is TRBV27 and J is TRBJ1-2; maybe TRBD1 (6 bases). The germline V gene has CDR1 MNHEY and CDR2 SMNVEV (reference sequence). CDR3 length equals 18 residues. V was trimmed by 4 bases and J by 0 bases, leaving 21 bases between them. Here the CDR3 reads CASSSQRGTWGTNYGYTF. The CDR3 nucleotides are TGTGCCAGCAGTTCCCAGAGGGGGACGTGGGGGACTAACTATGGCTACACCTTC.

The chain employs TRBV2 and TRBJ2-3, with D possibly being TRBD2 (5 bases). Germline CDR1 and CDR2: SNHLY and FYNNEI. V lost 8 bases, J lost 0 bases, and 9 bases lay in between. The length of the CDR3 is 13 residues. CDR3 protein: CASGLASTDTQYF. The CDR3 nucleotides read TGTGCCAGCGGACTGGCTAGCACAGATACGCAGTATTTT.

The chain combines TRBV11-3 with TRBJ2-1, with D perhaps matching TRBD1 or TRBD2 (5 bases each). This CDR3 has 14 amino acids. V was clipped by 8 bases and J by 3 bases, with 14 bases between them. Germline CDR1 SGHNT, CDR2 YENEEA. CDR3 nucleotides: TGTGCCAGCTCCCGGGACCGTAACTACAATGAGCAGTTCTTC. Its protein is CASSRDRNYNEQFF.

The CDR3 here is CASSYDRGGNNEQFF. CDR3 coding DNA: TGCGCCAGCAGCTACGACAGGGGGGGAAACAATGAGCAGTTCTTC. The V gene is TRBV5-1, the J gene TRBJ2-1, with 9 positions matching TRBD1. This CDR3 has 15 residues. Trimming removed 3 bases from V and 5 bases from J; junction bases left unmatched: 6. Germline CDR1 is SGHRS and CDR2 is YFSETQ. The variable domain in full, completed from reference TRBV5-1 and TRBJ2-1, reads KAGVTQTPRYLIKTRGQQVTLSCSPISGHRSVSWYQQTPGQGLQFLFEYFSETQRNKGNFPGRFSGRQFSNSRSEMNVSTLELGDSALYLCASSYDRGGNNEQFFGPGTRLTVL.

In DNA form, the CDR3 reads TGCGCCAGCAGCCTCCGAAGCGAATTCCTCTCTGGAAACACCATATATTTT. It specifies CASSLRSEFLSGNTIYF. The rearrangement uses TRBV4-1 and TRBJ1-3; no clear D. There are 17 residues in the CDR3. Germline assignment: CDR1 MGHRA and CDR2 YSYEKL. Trimming took 4 bases from V and 0 from J, leaving 16 bases between them.

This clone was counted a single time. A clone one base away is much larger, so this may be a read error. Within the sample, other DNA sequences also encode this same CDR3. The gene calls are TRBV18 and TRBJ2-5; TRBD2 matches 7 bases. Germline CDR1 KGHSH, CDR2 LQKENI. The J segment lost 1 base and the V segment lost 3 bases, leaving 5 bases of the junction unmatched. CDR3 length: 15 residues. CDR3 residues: CASSPSPSGQETQYF. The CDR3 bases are TGTGCCAGCTCACCTTCCCCTAGCGGCCAAGAGACCCAGTACTTC.

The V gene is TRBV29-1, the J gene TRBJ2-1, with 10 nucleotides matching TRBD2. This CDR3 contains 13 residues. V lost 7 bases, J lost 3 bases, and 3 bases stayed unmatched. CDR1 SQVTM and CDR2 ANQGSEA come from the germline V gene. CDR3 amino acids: CSGKREGYNEQFF. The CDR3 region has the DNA TGCAGCGGGAAGCGGGAGGGCTACAATGAGCAGTTCTTC.

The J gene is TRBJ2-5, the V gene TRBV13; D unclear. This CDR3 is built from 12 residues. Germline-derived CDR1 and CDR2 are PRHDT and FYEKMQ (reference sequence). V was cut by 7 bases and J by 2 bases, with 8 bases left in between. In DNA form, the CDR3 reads TGTGCCAGCAAAGAAGGGCAAGAGACCCAGTACTTC. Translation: CASKEGQETQYF.

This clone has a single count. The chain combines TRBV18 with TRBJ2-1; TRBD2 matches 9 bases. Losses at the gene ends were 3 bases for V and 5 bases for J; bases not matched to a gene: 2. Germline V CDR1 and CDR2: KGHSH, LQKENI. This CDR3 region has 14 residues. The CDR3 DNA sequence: TGTGCCAGCTCACCCGTAGCGGGGGACAATGAGCAGTTCTTC. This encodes CASSPVAGDNEQFF.

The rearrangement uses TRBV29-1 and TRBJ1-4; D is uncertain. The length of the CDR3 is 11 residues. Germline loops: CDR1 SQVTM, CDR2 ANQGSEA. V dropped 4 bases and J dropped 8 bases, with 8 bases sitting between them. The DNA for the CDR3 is TGCAGCGTTGGACCAGGAGAAAAACTGTTTTTT. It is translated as CSVGPGEKLFF.

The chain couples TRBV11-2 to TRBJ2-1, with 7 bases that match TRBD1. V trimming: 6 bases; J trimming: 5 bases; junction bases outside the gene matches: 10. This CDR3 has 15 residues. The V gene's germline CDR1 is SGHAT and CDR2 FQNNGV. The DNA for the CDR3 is TGTGCCAGCAGTTTCATCCGGACAGGAAACAATGAGCAGTTCTTC. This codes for CASSFIRTGNNEQFF.

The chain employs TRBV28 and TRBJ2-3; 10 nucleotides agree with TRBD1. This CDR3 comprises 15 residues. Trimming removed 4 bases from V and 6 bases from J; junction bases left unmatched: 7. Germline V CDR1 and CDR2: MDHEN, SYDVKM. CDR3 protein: CASSWTGGHADTQYF. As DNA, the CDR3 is TGTGCCAGCAGTTGGACAGGGGGGCATGCGGATACGCAGTATTTT.

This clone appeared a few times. CDR3 DNA sequence: TGCAGCGCCGGAGACAGGGGATTAAACGGAAACACCATATATTTT. This sequence encodes CSAGDRGLNGNTIYF. This chain connects TRBV29-1 to TRBJ1-3; TRBD1 agrees at 8 bases. Germline trimming cut 7 bases from V and 4 bases from J; bases unmatched to any gene: 12. CDR3 size: 15 residues. Per germline, CDR1 SQVTM and CDR2 ANQGSEA.

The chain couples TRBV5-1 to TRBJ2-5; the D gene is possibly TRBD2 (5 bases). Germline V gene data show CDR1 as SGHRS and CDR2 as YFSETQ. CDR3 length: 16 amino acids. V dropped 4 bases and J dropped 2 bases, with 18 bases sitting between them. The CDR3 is CASSPGRLAAQETQYF. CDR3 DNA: TGCGCCAGCAGCCCTGGCCGTCTAGCAGCACAAGAGACCCAGTACTTC.

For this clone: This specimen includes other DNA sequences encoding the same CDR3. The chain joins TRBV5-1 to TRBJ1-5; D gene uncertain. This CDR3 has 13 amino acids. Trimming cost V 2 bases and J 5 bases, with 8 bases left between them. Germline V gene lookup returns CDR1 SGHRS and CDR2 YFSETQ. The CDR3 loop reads CASSLSPDQPQHF. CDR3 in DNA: TGCGCCAGCAGCTTAAGTCCGGATCAGCCCCAGCATTTT.